This T cell receptor (beta chain) was recovered during a study of glioma-infiltrating T cells after dendritic cell vaccination. Study-level results: Only a small number of patients had complete blood and tumor samples.

The V gene end was trimmed by 5 bases and the J gene end by 6 bases; junction bases not matched to a gene: 9. The CDR3 loop spans 15 amino acids. In germline, CDR1 is SEHNR, CDR2 FQNEAQ (reference sequence). For this clone: What it binds is unknown.

As for time point: after dendritic cell vaccination, including at tumor progression/relapse. TCRB CDR3 was amplified from 2 ug genomic DNA or less. The PCR used 60 V beta and 13 J beta primers. Measured with immunoSEQ multiplex PCR; TCRdb has only the in-frame clones, and not every one. The sample lists more than 70,000 clones; roughly 87% were seen once. The TCR originated in a human donor with glioblastoma. The source material was blood, sampled after dendritic cell vaccination. This chain connects TRBV7-9 to TRBJ2-3; 9 nucleotides line up with TRBD2. Written as DNA, the CDR3 is TGTGCCAGCAGCATCCTGGGCGGGGGGGCTGATACGCAGTATTTT. This codes for CASSILGGGADTQYF.